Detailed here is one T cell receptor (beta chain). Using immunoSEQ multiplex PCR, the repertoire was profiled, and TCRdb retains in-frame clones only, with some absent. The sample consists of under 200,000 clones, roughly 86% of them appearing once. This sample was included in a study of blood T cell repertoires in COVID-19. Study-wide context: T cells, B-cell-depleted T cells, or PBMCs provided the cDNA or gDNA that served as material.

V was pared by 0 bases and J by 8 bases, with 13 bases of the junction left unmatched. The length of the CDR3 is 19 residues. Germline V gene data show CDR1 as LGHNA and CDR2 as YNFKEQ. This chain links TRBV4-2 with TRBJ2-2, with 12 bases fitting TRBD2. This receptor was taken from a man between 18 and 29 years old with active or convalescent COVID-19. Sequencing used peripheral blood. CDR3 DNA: TGTGCCAGCAGCCAAGAAAGTCTAGCGGGGGGGCCCTGGAATGGGGAGCTGTTTTTT. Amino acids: CASSQESLAGGPWNGELFF.